One and the same sample provided the 13 T cell receptor beta chains below, sequenced in a study of identical twins' blood T cells. Via MiXCR, TCRdb re-called the 5' RACE reads, giving one row per CDR3 protein. The profile covers fewer than 450,000 distinct CDR3 sequences, with roughly 28% appearing a single time and 5.5% to 6.5% taken by the ten largest. The specimen was PBMCs. The source is a woman aged 18-49 years in good health.

The J gene is TRBJ2-3, the V gene TRBV20-1; possible D gene TRBD1, 6 bases. From germline, CDR1 is DFQATT and CDR2 SNEGSKA (reference sequence). The length of the CDR3 is 14 residues. V shed 6 bases and J shed 8 bases, with 21 bases lying between them. CDR3 amino acids: CSAPARIAGATQYF. CDR3 DNA: TGCAGTGCCCCCGCGAGGATCGCAGGGGCTACGCAGTATTTT.

This clonotype was observed a few times. The chain uses TRBV29-1 and TRBJ1-2, with a weak D call TRBD1 (5 bases). The V gene's germline CDR1 is SQVTM and CDR2 ANQGSEA. V lost 4 bases and J lost 5, with 23 bases in between. This CDR3 spans 16 amino acids. For the CDR3, the DNA is TGCAGCGTTGGATCACCGATGGGCATGAGGGGATATGGCTACACCTTC. This encodes CSVGSPMGMRGYGYTF.

Comments on this clonotype: A single base separates this from a much larger clone, so it may be a read error. The chain couples TRBV12-3 or TRBV12-4 to TRBJ1-5; D is ambiguous. The CDR3 length is 13 residues. The V gene lost 7 bases and the J gene lost 5 bases, with 12 bases spanning the gap. CDR3: CASMEQYDQPQHF. CDR3 bases: TGTGCCAGCATGGAACAGTACGATCAGCCCCAGCATTTT.

In its sample, this clonotype was seen a few times. The rearrangement joins TRBV7-8 to TRBJ2-4; maybe TRBD2 (5 bases). This CDR3 region has 18 residues. The germline V and J ends were trimmed by 2 bases and 2 bases, with 19 bases remaining between them. In germline, CDR1 is SGHVS, CDR2 FQNEAQ. CDR3 DNA: TGTGCCAGCAGCTTATTCCCACCCAGCGGTTGGCCCAAAAACATTCAGTACTTC. Protein product: CASSLFPPSGWPKNIQYF. The variable domain in full, completed from reference TRBV7-8 and TRBJ2-4, reads GAGVSQSPRYKVAKRGQDVALRCDPISGHVSLFWYQQALGQGPEFLTYFQNEAQLDKSGLPSDRFFAERPEGSVSTLKIQRTQQEDSAVYLCASSLFPPSGWPKNIQYFGAGTRLSVL.

The V call is TRBV6-5, the J call TRBJ2-1, with D possibly being TRBD2 (7 bases). Trimming stripped 9 bases from V and 5 bases from J, with 11 bases between. Germline V gives CDR1 MNHEY, CDR2 SVGAGI. CDR3 length: 12 amino acids. DNA for the CDR3: TGTGCCAGTCGGGGGGCCCACAATGAGCAGTTCTTC. It yields the protein CASRGAHNEQFF.

CDR3 sequence (DNA): TGTGCCAGCAGCTTAAGCGGGACTAGCATGGATGAGCAGTTCTTC. It translates to CASSLSGTSMDEQFF. The V and J genes are TRBV7-2 and TRBJ2-1; 9 nucleotides align to TRBD2. V shed 2 bases, J shed 8 bases, and the junction held 7 bases outside the gene matches. The germline gives CDR1 SGHTA, CDR2 FQGNSA. This CDR3 contains 15 residues.

This clonotype was seen more than once but under ten times. Mismatch with germline at one junction end may stem from a read error. The chain employs TRBV6-6 and TRBJ2-7; D uncertain. Germline CDR1 reads MNHNY; CDR2 reads SVGAGI (reference sequence). The CDR3 runs to 16 residues. DNA for the CDR3: TGTGCCAACAGTTATTTCGGCCCCCGAAGCTCCTACGAGCAGTACTTC. The encoded protein is CANSYFGPRSSYEQYF.

The V and J genes are TRBV7-8 and TRBJ1-2, with D maybe TRBD1 (5 bases). Between the trimmed V and J ends, which lost 5 bases and 6 bases, there was a span of 16 bases. Germline V gives CDR1 SGHVS, CDR2 FQNEAQ. CDR3 length: 14 amino acids. This CDR3 reads CASSTYPPGDGYTF. The CDR3 region has the DNA TGTGCCAGCAGCACCTACCCTCCGGGGGATGGCTACACCTTC.

This clonotype has more than one count but fewer than ten. The chain combines TRBV20-1 with TRBJ1-2; D is possibly TRBD1 (5 bases). The V end lost 5 bases, the J end lost 5 bases, and 21 bases lay between the germline ends. This CDR3 contains 15 residues. Per germline, CDR1 DFQATT and CDR2 SNEGSKA (reference sequence). CDR3 coding DNA: TGCAGTGCTCTCGCCTCCCTTAGGGGACCTTATGGCTACACCTTC. This gives the protein CSALASLRGPYGYTF.

V is TRBV5-8 and J is TRBJ2-3; 13 nucleotides match TRBD2. The ends lost 5 bases at V and 4 bases at J; junction bases unmatched: 1. This CDR3 spans 14 amino acids. CDR1 and CDR2 from the germline V gene are SGHTS and YDEGEE. The CDR3 DNA sequence: TGTGCCAGCAGACTAGCGGGGGGGCCAGATACGCAGTATTTT. Translation gives CASRLAGGPDTQYF.

There are a few counts of this clonotype. The chain is built from TRBV3-1 and TRBJ1-3; 7 bases are a match to TRBD1. The CDR3 is 15 amino acids. CDR1 and CDR2 (germline): LGHDT, YNNKEL (reference sequence). The V segment lost 5 bases and the J segment 2 bases; nucleotides outside the gene matches: 6. The CDR3 spells CASSKRDSAGNTIYF. Here the CDR3 DNA reads TGTGCCAGCAGCAAACGGGACAGTGCTGGAAACACCATATATTTT.

The chain recombines TRBV28 with TRBJ1-1; no definite D call. V was cut by 6 bases and J by 0 bases, with 14 bases left in between. Germline lookup yields CDR1 MDHEN and CDR2 SYDVKM. The CDR3 has 15 amino acids. Here the CDR3 DNA reads TGTGCCAGCAGCTCCCCTTCTCTGGTGAACACTGAAGCTTTCTTT. Translation gives CASSSPSLVNTEAFF.

This clonotype was recorded a few times. J is TRBJ1-3 and V is TRBV12-3 or TRBV12-4; no clear D. Trimming cost V 7 bases and J 1 base, with 20 bases left between them. This CDR3 is 17 amino acids long. CDR3 amino acids: CASTFPRGRSSGNTIYF. CDR3 nucleotide sequence: TGTGCCAGCACTTTTCCCCGAGGGCGTAGTTCTGGAAACACCATATATTTT.